This is a list of T cell receptor beta chains from one sample in a study of blood T cell repertoires in COVID-19. The protocol was immunoSEQ multiplex PCR, while the TCRdb copy is restricted to in-frame clones and leaves out a portion. The sample consists of around 100,000 clones, roughly 84% of them appearing once. The sequenced sample consisted of peripheral blood. The receptors shown here come from a woman aged 60-70 years with acute or convalescent COVID-19. Both conserved end residues are part of each CDR3. Fields, in order: J gene, clone size, V gene, D gene, CDR3 protein, CDR3 DNA. The D gene is left open where the match is weak. Clone size appears in some rows only: once, few, many, or a class for an expanded clone.

>TRBJ2-3|NA|TRBV5-1|TRBD1
CASSLYRQGGTDTQYF
TGCGCCAGCAGCTTGTACCGACAGGGTGGTACAGATACGCAGTATTTT
>TRBJ2-3|NA|TRBV7-8|TRBD2
CASSFGLDGDTQYF
TGTGCCAGCAGCTTCGGACTAGACGGCGATACGCAGTATTTT
>TRBJ1-1|NA|TRBV4-1|NA
CASSQGSGQTNTEAFF
TGCGCCAGCAGCCAAGGTTCCGGACAGACGAACACTGAAGCTTTCTTT
>TRBJ2-7|NA|TRBV5-8|NA
CASSPAAGTYEQYF
TGTGCCAGCAGCCCGGCGGCCGGAACCTACGAGCAGTACTTC
>TRBJ1-2|NA|TRBV5-1|NA
CASTKVGGGGYGYTF
TGCGCCAGCACCAAAGTAGGGGGGGGCGGCTATGGCTACACCTTC
>TRBJ1-1|NA|TRBV28|NA
CASRGTEAFF
TGTGCCAGCCGGGGCACTGAAGCTTTCTTT
>TRBJ1-4|NA|TRBV7-2|NA
CASSAVEEKLFF
TGTGCCAGCAGCGCGGTTGAAGAAAAACTGTTTTTT
>TRBJ2-5|NA|TRBV5-1|TRBD1
CASSLAGQDEETQYF
TGCGCCAGCAGCTTGGCAGGACAGGATGAAGAGACCCAGTACTTC
>TRBJ2-7|once|TRBV3-1/TRBV3-2|TRBD1
CASSRDSNYEQYF
TGTGCCAGCAGCAGGGACAGCAATTACGAGCAGTACTTC
>TRBJ2-7|NA|TRBV18|NA
CASSPPGGLISYEQYF
TGTGCCAGCTCGCCTCCCGGGGGTCTAATCTCCTACGAGCAGTACTTC
>TRBJ1-2|NA|TRBV3-1/TRBV3-2|TRBD1
CASSQRQGFIF
TGTGCCAGCAGCCAAAGACAGGGGTTCATCTTC
>TRBJ2-3|NA|TRBV10-1|NA
CASSSSTDTQYF
TGCGCCAGCAGTTCGAGCACAGATACGCAGTATTTT
>TRBJ1-4|NA|TRBV24-1|TRBD1
CATSDFDRVGVGNEKLFF
TGTGCCACCAGTGACTTCGACAGGGTGGGAGTTGGGAATGAAAAACTGTTTTTT
>TRBJ2-3|once|TRBV28|TRBD1
CASSLTGFNTQYF
TGTGCCAGCAGCCTGACAGGGTTCAATACGCAGTATTTT
>TRBJ2-3|NA|TRBV5-1|TRBD2
CASRASGRTSTDTQYF
TGCGCCAGCAGGGCTAGCGGGAGAACTAGCACAGATACGCAGTATTTT
>TRBJ1-4|NA|TRBV2|TRBD1
CASREDRTNEKLFF
TGTGCCAGCAGGGAGGACAGGACTAATGAAAAACTGTTTTTT
>TRBJ2-1|NA|TRBV6-5|NA
CASSKIGGASNEQFF
TGTGCCAGCAGCAAAATAGGGGGGGCCTCGAATGAGCAGTTCTTC